A selection of T cell receptor beta chains follows, all from one sample in a study of blood T cell repertoires in COVID-19. The assay was immunoSEQ multiplex PCR, and TCRdb's table has in-frame clones only and misses some. The sample lists more than 200,000 clones, roughly 90% occurring once. Sequenced: PBMCs or T cells enriched from blood (not recorded which). The receptors here all came from a woman between 25 and 40 years old with acute COVID-19. Each CDR3 is given with its conserved first and last residue. D genes are given only for firm matches. Size is stated for part of the rows, as once, few or many counts, or as a class when the clone is expanded.

abundance: few; j_gene: TRBJ1-2; d_gene: .; v_gene: TRBV3-1/TRBV3-2; CDR3nt: TGTGCCAGCAGCCAGTCCTCTGGGCGGGGGGCTGGCTACACCTTC; CDR3aa: CASSQSSGRGAGYTF
abundance: .; j_gene: TRBJ2-3; d_gene: .; v_gene: TRBV7-9; CDR3nt: TGTGCCAGCAGCTTAGGAGCGGACACAGATACGCAGTATTTT; CDR3aa: CASSLGADTDTQYF
abundance: .; j_gene: TRBJ2-2; d_gene: TRBD1; v_gene: TRBV7-2; CDR3nt: TGTGCCAGCAGCCCCTGGGGGACAGGGGCTTCCTCCCCCGGGGAGCTGTTTTTT; CDR3aa: CASSPWGTGASSPGELFF
abundance: .; j_gene: TRBJ1-2; d_gene: TRBD1; v_gene: TRBV5-6; CDR3nt: TGTGCCAGCAGCTTCAATAACCGGGACAGGGTTGGCTACACCTTC; CDR3aa: CASSFNNRDRVGYTF
abundance: .; j_gene: TRBJ2-2; d_gene: .; v_gene: TRBV28; CDR3nt: TGTGCCAGCAGTCCAATTACCGGGGAGCTGTTTTTT; CDR3aa: CASSPITGELFF
abundance: few; j_gene: TRBJ2-5; d_gene: .; v_gene: TRBV24-1; CDR3nt: TGTGCCACCAGTGATTTGAGGCTAGACCAAGAGACCCAGTACTTC; CDR3aa: CATSDLRLDQETQYF
abundance: .; j_gene: TRBJ2-2; d_gene: .; v_gene: TRBV3-1/TRBV3-2; CDR3nt: TGTGCCAGCAGCCAAGATGGGCCTAGTATGCGGGTCGGGGAGCTGTTTTTT; CDR3aa: CASSQDGPSMRVGELFF
abundance: .; j_gene: TRBJ2-2; d_gene: .; v_gene: TRBV3-1/TRBV3-2; CDR3nt: TGTGCCAGCAGTTCTCGGTTACTCAACACCGGGGAGCTGTTTTTT; CDR3aa: CASSSRLLNTGELFF
abundance: .; j_gene: TRBJ2-7; d_gene: TRBD2; v_gene: TRBV11-2; CDR3nt: TGTGCCAGCAGCTTAGCAGTCCCGGGGGGGTACGAGCAGTACTTC; CDR3aa: CASSLAVPGGYEQYF
abundance: once; j_gene: TRBJ1-2; d_gene: .; v_gene: TRBV6-5; CDR3nt: TGTGCCAGCAGTTACTCGACAGGCATCTATGGCTACACCTTC; CDR3aa: CASSYSTGIYGYTF
abundance: .; j_gene: TRBJ1-4; d_gene: TRBD1; v_gene: TRBV28; CDR3nt: TGTGCCAGCAGTTTATTGGGACAGGGTGAAAAACTGTTTTTT; CDR3aa: CASSLLGQGEKLFF
abundance: .; j_gene: TRBJ1-2; d_gene: TRBD1; v_gene: TRBV4-1; CDR3nt: TGCGCCAGCAGCCAACGGACAGGAGGGCTTTATGGCTACACCTTC; CDR3aa: CASSQRTGGLYGYTF
abundance: once; j_gene: TRBJ1-1; d_gene: .; v_gene: TRBV2; CDR3nt: TGTGCCACCGGGAACACTGAAGCTTTCTTT; CDR3aa: CATGNTEAFF
abundance: .; j_gene: TRBJ2-4; d_gene: TRBD2; v_gene: TRBV7-2; CDR3nt: TGTGCCAGCAGCTTAGCCGGGGGGAGAGGGGCCAAAAACATTCAGTACTTC; CDR3aa: CASSLAGGRGAKNIQYF
abundance: .; j_gene: TRBJ1-2; d_gene: .; v_gene: TRBV20-1; CDR3nt: TGCAGTGCTACAGGGGTGGCTGGCTACACCTTC; CDR3aa: CSATGVAGYTF
abundance: .; j_gene: TRBJ1-3; d_gene: TRBD1; v_gene: TRBV5-1; CDR3nt: TGCGCCAGCAGCGAAGAACAGGGGTCTGGAAACACCATATATTTT; CDR3aa: CASSEEQGSGNTIYF